The 3 T cell receptor beta chains below were found in one sample sequenced in a study of blood T cell repertoires in COVID-19. Measured with immunoSEQ multiplex PCR; TCRdb has only the in-frame clones, and not every one. This table holds about 250,000 clones, around 88% found once. Material for sequencing was peripheral blood. These receptors originate from an elderly man with acute or convalescent COVID-19.

This clone was observed a single time. The J gene is TRBJ2-7, the V gene TRBV6-5; tentative D call: TRBD1 (6 bases). The V gene's germline CDR1 is MNHEY and CDR2 SVGAGI. Deletions cut 6 bases from V and 3 bases from J, with 15 bases between. CDR3 size: 14 residues. The DNA of the CDR3 is TGTGCCAGCAGACGGGACATAGGGGACTACGAGCAGTACTTC. It yields the protein CASRRDIGDYEQYF.

V is TRBV28 and J is TRBJ1-4, with no clear D. With 6 bases removed from V and 7 bases from J, the gap between germline ends came to 18 bases. CDR1 and CDR2 (germline): MDHEN, SYDVKM. CDR3 length: 15 residues. The CDR3 nucleotides read TGTGCCAGCAGCCTCGAGCGGTGGCCGAGTGAAAAACTGTTTTTT. Encoded protein: CASSLERWPSEKLFF.

The chain is built from TRBV3-1 (or the pseudogene TRBV3-2) and TRBJ1-2, with 8 bases lining up with TRBD1. After removal of 4 bases from V and 7 bases from J, the junction contained 8 bases not matched to a gene. The CDR3 length is 14 residues. Germline CDR1 and CDR2: LGHDT and YNNKEL (reference sequence). As DNA, the CDR3 is TGTGCCAGCAGCCGGCAGGGGGCTCATGGTGGCTACACCTTC. Its translation: CASSRQGAHGGYTF.